These 22 T cell receptor beta chains came from one sample sequenced in a study of T cell responses to AZD1222 COVID-19 vaccine. Sequencing used immunoSEQ multiplex PCR; TCRdb keeps in-frame clones, though not all of them. The sample consists of roughly 170,000 clones, roughly 92% of them appearing once. The sequencing used peripheral blood, collected 28 days after the second AZD1222 dose. Source of these receptors: an adult who received the AZD1222 COVID-19 vaccine.

The J gene is TRBJ1-3, the V gene TRBV14; D might be TRBD1 (6 bases). Looked up from germline, CDR1 is SGHDN and CDR2 is FVKESK. V lost 3 bases and J 0 bases, leaving 15 bases between the germline ends. This CDR3 has 17 amino acids. The CDR3: CASSHRAGAISGNTIYF. CDR3 nucleotides: TGTGCCAGCAGCCACCGTGCAGGGGCTATCTCTGGAAACACCATATATTTT.

The rearrangement joins TRBV28 to TRBJ1-5; D unclear. This CDR3 is built from 15 residues. From germline, CDR1 is MDHEN and CDR2 SYDVKM. Trimming took off 8 bases at V and 3 bases at J, with 17 bases between the two ends. The CDR3 DNA reads TGTGCCAGCCTTTACGGCGGCGCCTACAATCAGCCCCAGCATTTT. It is translated as CASLYGGAYNQPQHF.

This clone has a single count. The CDR3 coding sequence is TGTGCCACCAGTGATTTGCTGACAGGGCCCACCGGGGAGCTGTTTTTT. It specifies CATSDLLTGPTGELFF. The chain uses TRBV24-1 and TRBJ2-2; 7 nucleotides match TRBD1. Germline CDR1 is KGHDR and CDR2 is SFDVKD. The V and J ends lost 0 bases and 4 bases, in that order; junction bases with no gene match: 4. This CDR3 contains 16 residues.

This chain connects TRBV5-4 to TRBJ2-7; D is possibly TRBD1 (7 bases). CDR1 and CDR2 from the germline V gene are SGHNT and YYREEE (reference sequence). The CDR3 has 16 amino acids. V dropped 1 base and J dropped 1 base, with 15 bases sitting between them. In DNA form, the CDR3 reads TGTGCCAGCAGCTTGATAGAGACAGGGACTTCCTACGAGCAGTACTTC. Encoded protein: CASSLIETGTSYEQYF.

This rearrangement joins TRBV19 to TRBJ1-2; 9 bases agree with TRBD1. V was clipped by 10 bases and J by 4 bases; unmatched bases: 10. Germline V gene data show CDR1 as LNHDA and CDR2 as SQIVND (reference sequence). This CDR3 has 14 residues. CDR3: CATNVATGGYGYTF. CDR3 nucleotides: TGTGCCACCAATGTGGCGACAGGGGGCTATGGCTACACCTTC.

This clone has a count of ten or more. V usage is TRBV5-1 and J usage is TRBJ1-5, with a tentative D call TRBD1 (6 bases). Trimming took off 4 bases at V and 5 bases at J, with 16 bases between the two ends. This CDR3 comprises 15 residues. The germline gives CDR1 SGHRS, CDR2 YFSETQ. The CDR3 sequence is CASSPIGGHDQPQHF. The CDR3 region has the DNA TGCGCCAGCAGCCCTATAGGGGGGCACGATCAGCCCCAGCATTTT. Looking up the rest from reference TRBV5-1 and TRBJ1-5 gives the full variable domain: KAGVTQTPRYLIKTRGQQVTLSCSPISGHRSVSWYQQTPGQGLQFLFEYFSETQRNKGNFPGRFSGRQFSNSRSEMNVSTLELGDSALYLCASSPIGGHDQPQHFGDGTRLSIL.

The J gene is TRBJ1-1, the V gene TRBV6-2 or TRBV6-3; possible D gene TRBD1, 6 bases. CDR1 MNHEY and CDR2 SVGEGT come from the germline V gene. Trimming took off 2 bases at V and 1 base at J, with 14 bases between the two ends. CDR3 length: 16 amino acids. In DNA, the CDR3 is TGTGCCAGCAGTTACCAGCGGCCACAGGGGAACACTGAAGCTTTCTTT. It encodes CASSYQRPQGNTEAFF.

This chain uses TRBV2 with TRBJ2-5; the D gene is possibly TRBD1 (6 bases). The CDR3 runs to 15 residues. V dropped 2 bases and J dropped 1 base, with 11 bases sitting between them. Germline lookup yields CDR1 SNHLY and CDR2 FYNNEI. CDR3 region: CASSEFWGPQETQYF. Written as DNA, the CDR3 is TGTGCCAGCAGTGAATTTTGGGGGCCCCAAGAGACCCAGTACTTC.

The chain recombines TRBV2 with TRBJ2-7; D not certain. The V gene lost 7 bases and the J gene lost 5 bases, with 15 bases spanning the gap. The CDR3 has 13 residues. Germline loops: CDR1 SNHLY, CDR2 FYNNEI. This CDR3 reads CASNISPDDEQYF. DNA for the CDR3: TGTGCCAGCAACATTTCGCCAGACGACGAGCAGTACTTC.

This clone was seen only a few times. J is TRBJ1-5 and V is TRBV4-1; D call uncertain. Germline V lookup: CDR1 MGHRA, CDR2 YSYEKL. The CDR3 totals 14 residues. Trimming cost V 3 bases and J 1 base, with 7 bases left between them. The CDR3 loop reads CASSHPRSNQPQHF. DNA of the CDR3: TGCGCCAGCAGCCACCCACGGAGCAATCAGCCCCAGCATTTT.

This clone came up once. The chain uses TRBV4-1 and TRBJ1-1; a weak D match, TRBD1 (5 bases). The CDR3 is 16 residues long. Germline values: CDR1 MGHRA, CDR2 YSYEKL. V shed 2 bases and J shed 7 bases, with 20 bases lying between them. The CDR3 DNA reads as TGCGCCAGCAGCCAACCTCGGAAGGGTAGGGGAGATGAAGCTTTCTTT. This encodes CASSQPRKGRGDEAFF.

The V and J genes are TRBV6-5 and TRBJ1-1; TRBD1 might be the D (6 bases). CDR3 length: 13 amino acids. The germline gives CDR1 MNHEY, CDR2 SVGAGI. The ends were cut back, 5 bases at V and 5 bases at J, with 12 bases in the middle. In DNA form, the CDR3 reads TGTGCCAGCAGTAGTACAGGGCCGACTGAAGCTTTCTTT. This gives the protein CASSSTGPTEAFF.

J is TRBJ2-5 and V is TRBV7-3, with 9 bases that match TRBD2. V trimming: 0 bases; J trimming: 5 bases; junction bases outside the gene matches: 7. In germline, CDR1 is SGHTA, CDR2 FQGTGA. CDR3 size: 16 residues. This CDR3 reads CASSLTSGGGWETQYF. The CDR3 region has the DNA TGTGCCAGCAGCTTAACTAGCGGGGGTGGGTGGGAGACCCAGTACTTC.

The chain joins TRBV15 to TRBJ2-7, with no clear D. V lost 0 bases to trimming and J lost 7 bases, with 13 bases between them. This CDR3 contains 14 residues. Germline V lookup: CDR1 LNHNV, CDR2 YYDKDF (reference sequence). CDR3 sequence reads: CATSRDSAGREQYF. CDR3 DNA sequence: TGTGCCACCAGCAGAGACAGTGCTGGCCGTGAGCAGTACTTC. The full variable domain, in which reference TRBV15 and TRBJ2-7 provide the parts outside the CDR3, is DAMVIQNPRYQVTQFGKPVTLSCSQTLNHNVMYWYQQKSSQAPKLLFHYYDKDFNNEADTPDNFQSRRPNTSFCFLDIRSPGLGDTAMYLCATSRDSAGREQYFGPGTRLTVT.

The chain combines TRBV19 with TRBJ1-5; TRBD1 is a possible D gene (5 bases). V was pared by 4 bases and J by 0 bases, with 10 bases between. The CDR3 spans 15 residues. Germline V CDR1 and CDR2: LNHDA, SQIVND (reference sequence). For the CDR3, the DNA is TGTGCCAGTAGTAAGGGGCAAGATAGCAATCAGCCCCAGCATTTT. Translation gives CASSKGQDSNQPQHF.

This clone was picked up one time. The chain recombines TRBV2 with TRBJ2-1; 11 nucleotides agree with TRBD2. The V gene's germline CDR1 is SNHLY and CDR2 FYNNEI. The ends lost 8 bases at V and 8 bases at J; junction bases unmatched: 14. This CDR3 contains 16 residues. Here the CDR3 reads CASLYPVAGGRDEQFF. The CDR3 nucleotides read TGTGCCAGCCTCTACCCGGTAGCGGGAGGGCGGGATGAGCAGTTCTTC.

The genes are TRBV21-1 and TRBJ2-1; TRBD2 is the table's D call, not checked against the DNA. TRBV21-1 corresponds to a pseudogene. CDR3 length equals 18 residues. The CDR3 DNA sequence: TGTGCCAGCGGAGGTTATACCAGGACTAGCAATCAACAAGGTGAGCAGTTCTTC. Amino acids: CASGGYTRTSNQQGEQFF.

The chain employs TRBV9 and TRBJ1-1; tentatively, D is TRBD1 (5 bases). Trimming shortened V by 3 bases and J by 2 bases, and 11 bases separated the two germline ends. CDR3 length: 14 amino acids. From germline, CDR1 is SGDLS and CDR2 YYNGEE. CDR3 residues: CASSAGTDNTEAFF. The CDR3 DNA follows: TGTGCCAGCAGCGCCGGGACCGATAACACTGAAGCTTTCTTT. Using reference TRBV9 and TRBJ1-1 for the parts outside the CDR3, the full variable domain is DSGVTQTPKHLITATGQRVTLRCSPRSGDLSVYWYQQSLDQGLQFLIQYYNGEERAKGNILERFSAQQFPDLHSELNLSSLELGDSALYFCASSAGTDNTEAFFGQGTRLTVV.

V is TRBV7-3 and J is TRBJ2-5; D assignment may be TRBD1 or TRBD2 (5 bases each). V lost 0 bases, J lost 5 bases, and 10 bases lay in between. In germline, CDR1 is SGHTA, CDR2 FQGTGA. This CDR3 has 14 residues. CDR3 loop: CASSLTPGTETQYF. The CDR3 region has the DNA TGTGCCAGCAGCTTAACTCCAGGGACCGAGACCCAGTACTTC.

This chain links TRBV30 with TRBJ1-1; the match to TRBD1 covers 9 bases. Germline CDR1 reads GTSNPN; CDR2 reads SVGIG (reference sequence). The J segment lost 8 bases and the V segment lost 2 bases, leaving 12 bases of the junction unmatched. CDR3 size: 15 residues. CDR3 nucleotide sequence: TGTGCCTGGAGTATTACCCCCCGGGACAGGGTAGAAGCTTTCTTT. It specifies CAWSITPRDRVEAFF.

The rearrangement uses TRBV19 and TRBJ2-1; the D gene is possibly TRBD1 (6 bases). Germline V gene sequence: CDR1 LNHDA, CDR2 SQIVND (reference sequence). The CDR3 spans 14 residues. Trimming removed 3 bases at V and 7 bases at J, with 13 bases between. The CDR3 DNA is TGTGCCAGTAGTATCTTAACAGGGAAGAATGAGCAGTTCTTC. Translating gives CASSILTGKNEQFF.

The chain has TRBV4-3 and TRBJ1-1, with unresolved D. Germline assignment: CDR1 LGHNA and CDR2 YSLEER. Trimming stripped 0 bases from V and 3 bases from J, with 8 bases between. The CDR3 has 14 residues. Here the CDR3 DNA reads TGCGCCAGCAGCCAAGATCTGGGCGACACTGAAGCTTTCTTT. Its protein is CASSQDLGDTEAFF.